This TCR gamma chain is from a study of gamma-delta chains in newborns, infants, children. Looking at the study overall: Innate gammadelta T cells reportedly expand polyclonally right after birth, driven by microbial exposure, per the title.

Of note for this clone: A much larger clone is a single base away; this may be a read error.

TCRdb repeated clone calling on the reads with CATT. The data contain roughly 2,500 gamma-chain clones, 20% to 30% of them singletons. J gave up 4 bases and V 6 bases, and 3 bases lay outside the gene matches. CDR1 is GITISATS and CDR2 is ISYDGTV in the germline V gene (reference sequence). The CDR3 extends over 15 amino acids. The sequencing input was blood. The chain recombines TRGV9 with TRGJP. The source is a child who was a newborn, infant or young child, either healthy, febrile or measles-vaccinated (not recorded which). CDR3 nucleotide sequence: TGTGCCTTGTGGTACCAAGAGTTGGGCAAAAAAATCAAGGTATTT. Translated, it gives CALWYQELGKKIKVF.